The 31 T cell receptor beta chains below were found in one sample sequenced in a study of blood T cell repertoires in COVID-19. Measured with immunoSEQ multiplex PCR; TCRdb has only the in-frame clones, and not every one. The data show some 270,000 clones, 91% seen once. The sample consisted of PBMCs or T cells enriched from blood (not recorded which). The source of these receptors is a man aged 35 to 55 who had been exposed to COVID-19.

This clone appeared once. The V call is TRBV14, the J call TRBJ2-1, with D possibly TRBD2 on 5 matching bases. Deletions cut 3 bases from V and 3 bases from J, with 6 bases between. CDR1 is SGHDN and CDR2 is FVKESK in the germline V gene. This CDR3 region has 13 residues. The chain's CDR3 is CASSHDYYNEQFF. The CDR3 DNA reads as TGTGCCAGCAGCCACGACTACTACAATGAGCAGTTCTTC.

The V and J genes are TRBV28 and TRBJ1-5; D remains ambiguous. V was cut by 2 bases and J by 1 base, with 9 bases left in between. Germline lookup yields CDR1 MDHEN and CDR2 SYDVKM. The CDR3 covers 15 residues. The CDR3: CASSLVIRSNQPQHF. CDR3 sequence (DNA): TGTGCCAGCAGTTTAGTCATCAGAAGCAATCAGCCCCAGCATTTT.

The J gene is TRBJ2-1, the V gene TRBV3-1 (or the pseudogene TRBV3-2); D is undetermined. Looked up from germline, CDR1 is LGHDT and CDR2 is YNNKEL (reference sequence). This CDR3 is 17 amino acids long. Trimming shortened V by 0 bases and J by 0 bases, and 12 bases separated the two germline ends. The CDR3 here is CASSQDVKDSSYNEQFF. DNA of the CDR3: TGTGCCAGCAGCCAAGATGTCAAAGATAGCTCCTACAATGAGCAGTTCTTC.

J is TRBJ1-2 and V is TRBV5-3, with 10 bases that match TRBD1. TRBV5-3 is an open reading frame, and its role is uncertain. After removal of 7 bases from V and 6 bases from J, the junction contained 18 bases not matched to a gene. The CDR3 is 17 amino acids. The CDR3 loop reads CAREPFWRQGAKDGYTF. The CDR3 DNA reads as TGTGCCAGAGAGCCATTCTGGAGACAGGGGGCGAAGGATGGCTACACCTTC.

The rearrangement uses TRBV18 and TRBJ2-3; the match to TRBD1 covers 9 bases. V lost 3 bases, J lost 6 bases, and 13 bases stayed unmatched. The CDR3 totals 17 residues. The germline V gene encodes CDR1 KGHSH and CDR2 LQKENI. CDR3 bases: TGTGCCAGCTCACCCAGAAGCGGACAGGGGTTAAGGGATACGCAGTATTTT. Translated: CASSPRSGQGLRDTQYF.

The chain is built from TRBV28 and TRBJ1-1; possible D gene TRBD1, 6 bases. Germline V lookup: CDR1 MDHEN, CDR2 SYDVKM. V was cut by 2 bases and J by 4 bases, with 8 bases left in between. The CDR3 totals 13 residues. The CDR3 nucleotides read TGTGCCAGCAGTTTAAGGGGGATCACTGAAGCTTTCTTT. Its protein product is CASSLRGITEAFF.

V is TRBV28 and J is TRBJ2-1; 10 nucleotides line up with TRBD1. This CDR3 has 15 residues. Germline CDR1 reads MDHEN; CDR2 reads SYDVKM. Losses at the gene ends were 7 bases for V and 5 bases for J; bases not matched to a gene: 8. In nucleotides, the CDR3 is TGTGCCAGCACCACCCGGGACAGGGGAGACAATGAGCAGTTCTTC. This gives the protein CASTTRDRGDNEQFF.

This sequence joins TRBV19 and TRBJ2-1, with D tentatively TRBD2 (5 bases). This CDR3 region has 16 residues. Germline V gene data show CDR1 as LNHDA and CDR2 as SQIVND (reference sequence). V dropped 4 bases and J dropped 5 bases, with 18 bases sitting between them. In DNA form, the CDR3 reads TGTGCCAGTAGTACGGGAAGATCAACACTCAACAATGAGCAGTTCTTC. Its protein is CASSTGRSTLNNEQFF.

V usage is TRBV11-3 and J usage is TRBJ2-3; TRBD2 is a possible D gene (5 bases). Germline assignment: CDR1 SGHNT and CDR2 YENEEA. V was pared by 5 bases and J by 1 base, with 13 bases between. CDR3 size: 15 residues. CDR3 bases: TGTGCCAGCAGCGTTAACCGGGGTGGCACAGATACGCAGTATTTT. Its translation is CASSVNRGGTDTQYF.

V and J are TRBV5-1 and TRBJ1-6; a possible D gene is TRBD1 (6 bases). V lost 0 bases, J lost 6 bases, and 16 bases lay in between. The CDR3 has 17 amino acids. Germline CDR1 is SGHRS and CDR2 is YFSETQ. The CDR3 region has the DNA TGCGCCAGCAGCTTGGGGGCAGGGGCGCAGACTAATTCACCCCTCCACTTT. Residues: CASSLGAGAQTNSPLHF.

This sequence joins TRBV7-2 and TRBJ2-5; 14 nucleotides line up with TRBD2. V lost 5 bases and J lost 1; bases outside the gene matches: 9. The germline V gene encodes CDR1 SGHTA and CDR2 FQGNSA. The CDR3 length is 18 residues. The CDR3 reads CASSDPGTSGSTQETQYF. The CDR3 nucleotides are TGTGCCAGCAGCGACCCCGGGACTAGCGGGAGCACCCAAGAGACCCAGTACTTC.

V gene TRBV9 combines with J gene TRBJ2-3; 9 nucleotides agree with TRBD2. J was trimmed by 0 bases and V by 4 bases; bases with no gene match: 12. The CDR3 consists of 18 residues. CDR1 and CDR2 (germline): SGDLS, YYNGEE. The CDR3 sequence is CASSIGAGGPTSTDTQYF. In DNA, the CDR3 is TGTGCCAGCAGCATAGGGGCGGGAGGGCCAACTAGCACAGATACGCAGTATTTT.

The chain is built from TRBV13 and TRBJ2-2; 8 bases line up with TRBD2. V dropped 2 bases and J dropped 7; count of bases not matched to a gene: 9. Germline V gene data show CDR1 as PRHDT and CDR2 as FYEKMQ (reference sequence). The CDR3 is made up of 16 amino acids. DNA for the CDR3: TGTGCCAGCAGCTTAATATCGGGAGGGCCTGGCGGGGAGCTGTTTTTT. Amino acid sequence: CASSLISGGPGGELFF.

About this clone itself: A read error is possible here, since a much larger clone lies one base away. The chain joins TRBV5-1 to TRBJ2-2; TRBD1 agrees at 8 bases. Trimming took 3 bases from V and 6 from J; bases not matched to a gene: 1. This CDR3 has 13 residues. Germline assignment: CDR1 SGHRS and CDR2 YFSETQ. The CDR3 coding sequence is TGCGCCAGCAGCTGGACAGGGTCCGGGGAGCTGTTTTTT. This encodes CASSWTGSGELFF.

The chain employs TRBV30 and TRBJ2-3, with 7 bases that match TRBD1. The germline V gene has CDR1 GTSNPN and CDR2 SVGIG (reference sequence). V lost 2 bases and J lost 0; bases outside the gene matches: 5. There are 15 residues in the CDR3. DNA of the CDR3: TGTGCCTGGAGTAGGTCAGGGGGTAGCACAGATACGCAGTATTTT. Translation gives CAWSRSGGSTDTQYF.

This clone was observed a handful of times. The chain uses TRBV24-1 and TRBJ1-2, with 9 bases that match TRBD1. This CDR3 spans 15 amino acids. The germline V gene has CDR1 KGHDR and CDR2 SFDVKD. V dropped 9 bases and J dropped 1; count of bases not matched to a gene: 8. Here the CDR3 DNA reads TGTGCCACCTCTGGGACAGGGCCCGATAACTATGGCTACACCTTC. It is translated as CATSGTGPDNYGYTF.

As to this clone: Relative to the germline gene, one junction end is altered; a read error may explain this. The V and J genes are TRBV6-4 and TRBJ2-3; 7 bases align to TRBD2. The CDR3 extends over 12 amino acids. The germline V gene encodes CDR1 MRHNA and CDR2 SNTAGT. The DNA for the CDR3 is TGCGCCGGGGGGTGGAGCACAGATACGCAGTATTTT. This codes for CAGGWSTDTQYF.

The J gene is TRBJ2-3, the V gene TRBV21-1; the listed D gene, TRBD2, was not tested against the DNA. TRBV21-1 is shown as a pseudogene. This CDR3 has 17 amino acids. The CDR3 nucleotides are TGTGCCAGCAGCAGACCGCGACTAGCGAAATTAGACGATACGCAGTATTTT. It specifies CASSRPRLAKLDDTQYF.

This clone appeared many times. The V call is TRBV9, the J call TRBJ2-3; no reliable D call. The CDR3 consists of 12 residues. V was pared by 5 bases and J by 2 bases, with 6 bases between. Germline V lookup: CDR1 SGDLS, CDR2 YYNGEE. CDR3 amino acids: CASSDNTDTQYF. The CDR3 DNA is TGTGCCAGCAGTGACAACACAGATACGCAGTATTTT. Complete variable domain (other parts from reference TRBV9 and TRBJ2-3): DSGVTQTPKHLITATGQRVTLRCSPRSGDLSVYWYQQSLDQGLQFLIQYYNGEERAKGNILERFSAQQFPDLHSELNLSSLELGDSALYFCASSDNTDTQYFGPGTRLTVL.

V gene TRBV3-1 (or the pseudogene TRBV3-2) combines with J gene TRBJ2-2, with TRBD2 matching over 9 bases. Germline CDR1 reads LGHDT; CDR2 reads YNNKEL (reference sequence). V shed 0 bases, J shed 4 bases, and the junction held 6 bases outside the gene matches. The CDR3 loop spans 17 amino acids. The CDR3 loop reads CASSQERLAASTGELFF. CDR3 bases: TGTGCCAGCAGCCAAGAACGACTAGCGGCCAGCACCGGGGAGCTGTTTTTT.

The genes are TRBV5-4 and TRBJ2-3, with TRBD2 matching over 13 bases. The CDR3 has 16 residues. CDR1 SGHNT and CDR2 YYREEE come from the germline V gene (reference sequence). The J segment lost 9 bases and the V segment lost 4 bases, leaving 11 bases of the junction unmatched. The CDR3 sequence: CASSGAGTSGKGTQYF. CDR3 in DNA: TGTGCCAGCAGCGGGGCCGGGACTAGCGGGAAGGGAACGCAGTATTTT. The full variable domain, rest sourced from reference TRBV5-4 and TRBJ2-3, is ETGVTQSPTHLIKTRGQQVTLRCSSQSGHNTVSWYQQALGQGPQFIFQYYREEENGRGNFPPRFSGLQFPNYSSELNVNALELDDSALYLCASSGAGTSGKGTQYFGPGTRLTVL.

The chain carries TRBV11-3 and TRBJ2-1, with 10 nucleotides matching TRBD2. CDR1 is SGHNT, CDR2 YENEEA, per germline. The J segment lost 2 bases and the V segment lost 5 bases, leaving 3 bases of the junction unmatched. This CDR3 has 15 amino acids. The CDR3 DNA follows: TGTGCCAGCAGCCCCGGGACTAGCGCCTACAATGAGCAGTTCTTC. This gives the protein CASSPGTSAYNEQFF.

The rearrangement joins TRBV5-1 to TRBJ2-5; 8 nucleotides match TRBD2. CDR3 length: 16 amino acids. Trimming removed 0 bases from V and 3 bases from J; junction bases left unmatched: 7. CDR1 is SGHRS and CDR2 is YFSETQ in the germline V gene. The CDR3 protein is CASSLVGVAGKETQYF. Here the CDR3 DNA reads TGCGCCAGCAGCTTGGTTGGAGTAGCGGGAAAAGAGACCCAGTACTTC.

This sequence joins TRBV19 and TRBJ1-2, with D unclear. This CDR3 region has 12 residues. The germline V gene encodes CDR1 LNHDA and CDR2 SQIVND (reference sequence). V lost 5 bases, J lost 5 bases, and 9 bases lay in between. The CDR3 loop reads CASSQYGYGYTF. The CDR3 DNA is TGTGCCAGTAGTCAGTACGGGTATGGCTACACCTTC. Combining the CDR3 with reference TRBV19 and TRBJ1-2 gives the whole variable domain DGGITQSPKYLFRKEGQNVTLSCEQNLNHDAMYWYRQDPGQGLRLIYYSQIVNDFQKGDIAEGYSVSREKKESFPLTVTSAQKNPTAFYLCASSQYGYGYTFGSGTRLTVV.

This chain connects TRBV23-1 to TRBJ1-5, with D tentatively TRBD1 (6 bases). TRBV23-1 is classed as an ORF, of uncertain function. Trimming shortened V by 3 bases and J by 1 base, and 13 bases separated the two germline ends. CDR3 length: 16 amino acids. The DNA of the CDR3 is TGCGCCAGCAGTCAGCGTCAGGGGCCGAGCAATCAGCCCCAGCATTTT. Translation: CASSQRQGPSNQPQHF.

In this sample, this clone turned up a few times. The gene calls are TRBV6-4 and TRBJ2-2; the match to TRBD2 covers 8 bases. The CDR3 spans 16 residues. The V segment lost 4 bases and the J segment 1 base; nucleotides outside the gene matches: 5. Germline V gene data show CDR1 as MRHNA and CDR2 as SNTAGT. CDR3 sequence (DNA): TGTGCCAGCAGTGGGCTAGCGGGTTGGAACACCGGGGAGCTGTTTTTT. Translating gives CASSGLAGWNTGELFF.

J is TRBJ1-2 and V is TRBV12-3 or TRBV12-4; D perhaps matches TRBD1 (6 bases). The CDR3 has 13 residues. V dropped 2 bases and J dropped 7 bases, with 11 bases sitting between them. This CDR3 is CASSLSRGIGYTF. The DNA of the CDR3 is TGTGCCAGCAGTTTAAGCAGGGGAATTGGCTACACCTTC.

CDR3 protein: CASSPPGRGRSYEQYF. The CDR3, as DNA: TGTGCCAGCTCACCACCGGGGAGAGGCAGATCCTACGAGCAGTACTTC. The chain employs TRBV18 and TRBJ2-7, with D possibly TRBD2 on 5 matching bases. Germline V lookup: CDR1 KGHSH, CDR2 LQKENI. V was pared by 0 bases and J by 1 base, with 13 bases between. CDR3 size: 16 residues.

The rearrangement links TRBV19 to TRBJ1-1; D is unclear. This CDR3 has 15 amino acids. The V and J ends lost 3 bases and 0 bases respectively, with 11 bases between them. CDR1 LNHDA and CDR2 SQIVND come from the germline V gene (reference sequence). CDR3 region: CASSIWPQLNTEAFF. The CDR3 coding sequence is TGTGCCAGTAGTATTTGGCCACAGTTGAACACTGAAGCTTTCTTT.

CDR3 residues: CASSDETFVYGYTF. CDR3 nucleotide sequence: TGTGCCAGCAGTGATGAGACATTCGTCTATGGCTACACCTTC. The rearrangement uses TRBV6-1 and TRBJ1-2; D unclear. The germline CDR1 and CDR2 sequences are MNHNS and SASEGT. The CDR3 runs 14 residues. V shed 3 bases and J shed 4 bases, with 12 bases lying between them.

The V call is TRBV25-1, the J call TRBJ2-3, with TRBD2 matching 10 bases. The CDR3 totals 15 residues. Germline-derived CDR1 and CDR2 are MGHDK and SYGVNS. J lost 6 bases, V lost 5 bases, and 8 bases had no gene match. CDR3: CASSRAGGPIDTQYF. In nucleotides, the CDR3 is TGTGCCAGCAGTAGAGCGGGAGGGCCTATTGATACGCAGTATTTT.